The present entry profiles one TCR beta chain with its context. This sample is drawn from a study of shared clonotypes between healthy human individuals. Germline CDR1 and CDR2: SGHTA and FQGNSA. The V gene end was trimmed by 5 bases and the J gene end by 4 bases; junction bases not matched to a gene: 4. The CDR3 runs 13 residues. Method: immunoSEQ multiplex PCR; TCRdb's copy keeps in-frame clones and lacks some. The sample carries more than 2 million clones, about 95% recorded once. The receptor was isolated from a man aged 18 to 35 in good health. The sample consisted of naive CD4+ T cells sorted from blood. The subset is: CD45RA+ positively selected. The J gene is TRBJ1-1, the V gene TRBV7-2; 7 bases agree with TRBD1. This CDR3 reads CASSRDSLTEAFF. CDR3 coding DNA: TGTGCCAGCAGCCGGGACAGTCTCACTGAAGCTTTCTTT.